This T cell receptor beta chain appears in the sequencing data of a study of Tregs in tolerant kidney transplant recipients. Clones were sequenced by immunoSEQ multiplex PCR, and TCRdb holds only the in-frame ones, with some missing. The repertoire holds 60,000 to 70,000 clones, with more than 90% as singletons. This CDR3 has 13 amino acids. Germline values: CDR1 MNHEY, CDR2 SMNVEV (reference sequence). With 6 bases removed from V and 4 bases from J, the gap between germline ends came to 13 bases. The specimen was CD8+ T cells from blood, collected before the transplant. The receptor was isolated from a human donor who received a combined kidney and bone marrow transplant. The genes are TRBV27 and TRBJ2-7; possible D gene TRBD1, 5 bases. The CDR3 here is CASSERGLYEQYF. The CDR3 nucleotides read TGTGCCAGCAGCGAAAGGGGTCTATACGAGCAGTACTTC.